This TCR beta chain was obtained from a study of cytomegalovirus exposure and HLA in healthy donors. Primers included in the PCR were 60 Vbeta and 13 Jbeta primers. Profiling relied on immunoSEQ multiplex PCR, and the TCRdb table lists in-frame clones only, not all of them. This sample carries around 150,000 clones, over 60% of them seen once, and the ten largest clones take approximately 2%. Germline loops: CDR1 SGHDT, CDR2 YYEEEE. The CDR3 is 16 residues long. After removal of 5 bases from V and 3 bases from J, the junction contained 10 bases not matched to a gene. Each donor's status was that of a healthy bone marrow donor.

The TCR was taken from a man in his forties in good health and CMV-seronegative. J is TRBJ2-7 and V is TRBV5-6; 11 nucleotides line up with TRBD2. Sequenced sample: PBMCs. The CDR3 bases are TGTGCCAGCAGAAGGCTAGCGGGGGGACCTCTCTACGAGCAGTACTTC. Translation: CASRRLAGGPLYEQYF. Based on the CDR3 plus reference TRBV5-6 and TRBJ2-7, the full variable domain is DAGVTQSPTHLIKTRGQQVTLRCSPKSGHDTVSWYQQALGQGPQFIFQYYEEEERQRGNFPDRFSGHQFPNYSSELNVNALLLGDSALYLCASRRLAGGPLYEQYFGPGTRLTVT.